The 3 T cell receptor beta chains presented below share a single source sample, sequenced in a study of T cell responses to AZD1222 COVID-19 vaccine. Sequenced by immunoSEQ multiplex PCR; TCRdb stores in-frame clones only, minus some. Of 150,000 or so clones in the sample, approximately 94% were seen once. The sample here was peripheral blood, taken on day 0 of AZD1222 vaccination. The receptors come from an adult in good health.

This clone was detected only once. This chain links TRBV5-1 with TRBJ2-5; 8 positions agree with TRBD1. The CDR3 totals 19 residues. Germline V gene data show CDR1 as SGHRS and CDR2 as YFSETQ. The ends lost 0 bases at V and 2 bases at J; junction bases unmatched: 15. The DNA of the CDR3 is TGCGCCAGCAGCTTGGCCGTGTCGGTCAGGGGGCCGGGGCAAGAGACCCAGTACTTC. It encodes CASSLAVSVRGPGQETQYF.

The chain uses TRBV7-9 and TRBJ1-2; 10 bases map to TRBD1. The junction had 8 bases not matched to a gene; V was cut back by 4 bases and J by 3 bases. The CDR3 totals 16 residues. The V gene's germline CDR1 is SEHNR and CDR2 FQNEAQ (reference sequence). The DNA for the CDR3 is TGTGCCAGCAGCTCCGGGACAGGGGTGGTAGACTATGGCTACACCTTC. Translation gives CASSSGTGVVDYGYTF.

The rearrangement uses TRBV3-1 (or the pseudogene TRBV3-2) and TRBJ1-4, with unresolved D. The germline CDR1 and CDR2 sequences are LGHDT and YNNKEL (reference sequence). The ends were cut back, 4 bases at V and 6 bases at J, with 18 bases in the middle. This CDR3 region has 16 residues. CDR3 sequence reads: CASSLGPTRGHEKLFF. The CDR3 DNA reads TGTGCCAGCAGCCTAGGACCAACACGGGGTCATGAAAAACTGTTTTTT.